This note documents a single T cell receptor beta chain sequence. This clonotype occurred many times. Its antigen is currently not known. It has no much larger one-base neighbor in the sample; base qualities were not kept. The data were obtained in a study of T-cell reconstitution after alpha-beta-depleted transplantation in children (dated by TCRdb to about 2016). At the level of the whole study: Using TCR repertoire profiling, the study quantitatively followed how T-cell immune reconstitution unfolded in children after TCRalphabeta/CD19-depleted allogeneic hematopoietic cell transplantation.

Library preparation was by PCR. The run used an Illumina HiSeq 2500. TCR libraries were prepared with molecular barcoding, using unique molecular identifiers to normalize TCRbeta repertoire quantification. TCRdb's own reprocessing of the public reads used fastp at Q25 and MiXCR and kept productive beta chains. Each entry merges the rows of one CDR3 protein and shows their most common DNA and genes. This sample lists more than 150,000 distinct CDR3 sequences; less than 15% were detected once. The top ten hold 13% of the sample. V sheds 4 bases and J sheds 2 bases, leaving 11 bases between their ends. CDR1 LGHDT and CDR2 YNNKEL were looked up in the germline V gene (reference sequence). Counted from cysteine to phenylalanine, this CDR3 has 14 amino acids. Only the CDR3 part of the read is kept: 42 bases, read in frame from the first base.

This TCR came from a human donor who donated a stem cell graft to a child with acute lymphoblastic leukemia. The starting material was PBMCs from the stem cell graft donor, obtained from the stem cell graft. Recombination connected TRBV3-1 to TRBJ1-1; TRBD1 is perhaps the D gene, given 5 matching bases. The CDR3 corresponds to CASSLVDRNTEAFF. The DNA is as follows: TGTGCCAGCAGCCTAGTCGACAGAAACACTGAAGCTTTCTTT.